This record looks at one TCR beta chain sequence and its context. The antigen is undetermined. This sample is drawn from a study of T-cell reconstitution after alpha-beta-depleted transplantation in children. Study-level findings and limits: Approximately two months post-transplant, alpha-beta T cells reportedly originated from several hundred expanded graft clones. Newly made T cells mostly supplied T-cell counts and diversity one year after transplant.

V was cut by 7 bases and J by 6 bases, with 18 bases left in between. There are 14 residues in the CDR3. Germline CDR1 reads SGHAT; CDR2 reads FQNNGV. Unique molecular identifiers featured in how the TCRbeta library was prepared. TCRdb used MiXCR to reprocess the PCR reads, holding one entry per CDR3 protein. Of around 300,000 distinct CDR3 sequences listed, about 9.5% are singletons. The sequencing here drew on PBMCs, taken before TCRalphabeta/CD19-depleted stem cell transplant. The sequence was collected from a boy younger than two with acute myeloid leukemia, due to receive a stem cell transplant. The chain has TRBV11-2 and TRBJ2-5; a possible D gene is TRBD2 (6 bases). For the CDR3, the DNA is TGTGCCAGCAAGATCGCAGGGCGGGGTCAGACCCAGTACTTC. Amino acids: CASKIAGRGQTQYF.